Below, 32 T cell receptor beta chains from the same sample are listed, as sequenced in a study of blood T cell repertoires in COVID-19 (dated by TCRdb to about 2020). The library was obtained by the immunoSEQ multiplex PCR assay. TCRdb retrieved this table from immuneACCESS and kept in-frame rearrangements only. Not all clones are present; in checked studies, unresolved V genes account for under half, and no reason is known for the remainder. The sample table shows under 85,000 clones, and around 80% are seen once. About 15% of the sample comes from the top ten. Material: peripheral blood. These receptors all stem from a man aged 80 or over with acute or convalescent COVID-19.

J is TRBJ2-7 and V is TRBV6-5; 9 nucleotides match TRBD2. This CDR3 region has 14 residues. Per the germline V gene, CDR1 is MNHEY and CDR2 is SVGAGI. The V gene end was trimmed by 6 bases and the J gene end by 3 bases; junction bases not matched to a gene: 6. The CDR3 nucleotides read TGTGCCAGCAGCCAAAGGCGGGGGGGCTACGAGCAGTACTTC. Protein product: CASSQRRGGYEQYF.

This chain uses TRBV5-1 with TRBJ1-4, with TRBD1 as a possible D gene (5 bases). The CDR3 totals 13 residues. Trimming pared 4 bases from V and 8 bases from J, leaving 12 bases between. Germline CDR1 and CDR2: SGHRS and YFSETQ. The CDR3: CASSPAGDEKLFF. CDR3 DNA: TGCGCCAGCAGCCCGGCGGGGGACGAAAAACTGTTTTTT. The entire variable domain, with the rest obtained from reference TRBV5-1 and TRBJ1-4, is as follows: KAGVTQTPRYLIKTRGQQVTLSCSPISGHRSVSWYQQTPGQGLQFLFEYFSETQRNKGNFPGRFSGRQFSNSRSEMNVSTLELGDSALYLCASSPAGDEKLFFGSGTQLSVL.

The CDR3 sequence is CASSIVRNQPQHF. The CDR3 coding sequence is TGTGCCAGTAGTATTGTCAGAAATCAGCCCCAGCATTTT. This rearrangement joins TRBV19 to TRBJ1-5; D not resolved. The CDR3 is made up of 13 amino acids. V was pared by 3 bases and J by 4 bases, with 7 bases between. Germline-derived CDR1 and CDR2 are LNHDA and SQIVND (reference sequence).

This clone appeared once. The genes are TRBV21-1 and TRBJ2-5; the table's D call, TRBD1, was not checked against the DNA. TRBV21-1 is tagged as a pseudogene. This CDR3 contains 14 residues. Written as DNA, the CDR3 is TGTGCCAGCAGCACTCCGGGACAGGGAGAGACCCAGTACTTC. Translated, it gives CASSTPGQGETQYF.

This clone was observed a single time. The chain carries TRBV19 and TRBJ2-1; possible D gene TRBD2, 5 bases. The CDR3 extends over 18 amino acids. Trimming removed 0 bases from V and 2 bases from J, with 17 bases in between. Germline CDR1 LNHDA, CDR2 SQIVND (reference sequence). CDR3 in DNA: TGTGCCAGTAGTATAGATCTAGGACTCCTTAACGCCTACAATGAGCAGTTCTTC. Its translation is CASSIDLGLLNAYNEQFF. The variable domain in full, with the rest retrieved from reference TRBV19 and TRBJ2-1, is DGGITQSPKYLFRKEGQNVTLSCEQNLNHDAMYWYRQDPGQGLRLIYYSQIVNDFQKGDIAEGYSVSREKKESFPLTVTSAQKNPTAFYLCASSIDLGLLNAYNEQFFGPGTRLTVL.

The chain joins TRBV6-9 to TRBJ2-2, with a possible D match to TRBD2 (6 bases). This CDR3 contains 20 residues. The germline gives CDR1 MNHGY, CDR2 SVAAGI. V dropped 7 bases and J dropped 5 bases, with 32 bases sitting between them. The CDR3 DNA sequence: TGTGCCAGCACTCAAGTCCCAGGGAAAGGACGGGAGCGGTGTACCGGGGAGCTGTTTTTT. Amino acids: CASTQVPGKGRERCTGELFF.

This clone was observed a handful of times. The V and J genes are TRBV28 and TRBJ2-1; possibly TRBD2 for D (6 bases). With 6 bases removed from V and 4 bases from J, the gap between germline ends came to 19 bases. Germline values: CDR1 MDHEN, CDR2 SYDVKM. This CDR3 contains 16 residues. The CDR3 spells CASSSPGLAAYNEQFF. The CDR3 DNA reads as TGTGCCAGCAGCTCCCCGGGGTTAGCGGCTTACAATGAGCAGTTCTTC.

This chain joins TRBV18 and TRBJ2-1; 7 nucleotides match TRBD2. The CDR3 has 16 amino acids. V was clipped by 5 bases and J by 8 bases; unmatched bases: 15. The germline gives CDR1 KGHSH, CDR2 LQKENI. CDR3 bases: TGTGCCAGCTCAGCCCAGAGCGGGGCCTCATCGGATGAGCAGTTCTTC. Residues: CASSAQSGASSDEQFF.

This clone occurred a few times. The V and J genes are TRBV28 and TRBJ2-6; D unclear. Trimming pared 4 bases from V and 4 bases from J, leaving 8 bases between. Germline V gene sequence: CDR1 MDHEN, CDR2 SYDVKM. The CDR3 runs 14 residues. CDR3 in DNA: TGTGCCAGCAGTTCGATACAGGGGGCCAACGTCCTGACTTTC. It is translated as CASSSIQGANVLTF.

The chain couples TRBV27 to TRBJ1-5; 11 bases match TRBD1. The CDR3 extends over 17 amino acids. V lost 8 bases and J lost 2; bases outside the gene matches: 11. Germline V gives CDR1 MNHEY, CDR2 SMNVEV (reference sequence). The DNA of the CDR3 is TGTGCCAGCCGAAGGACAGGGGGCGCGTCCGGCAATCAGCCCCAGCATTTT. Protein: CASRRTGGASGNQPQHF.

The V call is TRBV6-5, the J call TRBJ2-7; D ambiguous. Germline V lookup: CDR1 MNHEY, CDR2 SVGAGI. The length of the CDR3 is 14 residues. Trimming cost V 2 bases and J 3 bases, with 11 bases left between them. The CDR3, as DNA: TGTGCCAGCAGTTACGTGGCAGGCCACTACGAGCAGTACTTC. Its translation: CASSYVAGHYEQYF.

The chain joins TRBV2 to TRBJ1-2, with D unresolved. The CDR3 consists of 13 residues. Trimming cost V 1 base and J 2 bases, with 5 bases left between them. The germline gives CDR1 SNHLY, CDR2 FYNNEI. The DNA of the CDR3 is TGTGCCAGCAGTGAAGACGGGAACTATGGCTACACCTTC. As protein: CASSEDGNYGYTF.

The V gene is TRBV25-1, the J gene TRBJ1-4, with a possible D match to TRBD1 (5 bases). The CDR3 has 17 residues. V lost 10 bases and J 8 bases, leaving 29 bases between the germline ends. Per germline, CDR1 MGHDK and CDR2 SYGVNS. The CDR3 loop reads CATIPPPAGEFGEKLFF. The CDR3 DNA is TGTGCCACTATCCCCCCCCCGGCGGGGGAATTTGGAGAAAAACTGTTTTTT.

The V gene is TRBV5-1, the J gene TRBJ2-1, with D unclear. Trimming stripped 4 bases from V and 15 bases from J, with 17 bases between. Per germline, CDR1 SGHRS and CDR2 YFSETQ. The CDR3 length is 12 residues. The CDR3 bases are TGCGCCAGCAGCCCCGATCTAGAGTACTGGTTCTTC. Translating gives CASSPDLEYWFF.

The chain combines TRBV7-8 with TRBJ2-3; 8 nucleotides match TRBD2. Losses at the gene ends were 1 base for V and 0 bases for J; bases not matched to a gene: 3. CDR1 is SGHVS and CDR2 is FQNEAQ in the germline V gene. CDR3 size: 16 residues. The DNA for the CDR3 is TGTGCCAGCAGCTTAGATACTAGCGGTAGCACAGATACGCAGTATTTT. This codes for CASSLDTSGSTDTQYF.

This chain connects TRBV6-2 or TRBV6-3 to TRBJ1-5; 9 positions agree with TRBD1. The V gene end was trimmed by 2 bases and the J gene end by 5 bases; junction bases not matched to a gene: 1. Per the germline V gene, CDR1 is MNHEY and CDR2 is SVGEGT. The CDR3 runs 14 residues. CDR3 residues: CASSYRDRDQPQHF. The CDR3 DNA reads as TGTGCCAGCAGTTACCGGGACAGGGATCAGCCCCAGCATTTT.

The chain links TRBV18 to TRBJ1-1; D perhaps matches TRBD1 (5 bases). The V gene lost 6 bases and the J gene lost 2 bases, with 16 bases spanning the gap. CDR1 and CDR2 (germline): KGHSH, LQKENI. This CDR3 is built from 15 residues. CDR3 bases: TGTGCCAGCTCGTCCGGTGGAGGGGCCAACACTGAAGCTTTCTTT. This translates into CASSSGGGANTEAFF.

Only a few counts were recorded for this clone. This chain joins TRBV7-9 and TRBJ2-6; 7 bases match TRBD1. CDR3 length equals 18 residues. J lost 0 bases, V lost 4 bases, and 9 bases had no gene match. Germline loops: CDR1 SEHNR, CDR2 FQNEAQ (reference sequence). The CDR3 region has the DNA TGTGCCAGCAGCTCCCTAAGGGACAGCCTCTCTGGGGCCAACGTCCTGACTTTC. This encodes CASSSLRDSLSGANVLTF.

V and J are TRBV6-5 and TRBJ1-6; D unclear. CDR1 MNHEY and CDR2 SVGAGI come from the germline V gene. The CDR3 consists of 15 residues. V lost 2 bases, J lost 0 bases, and 5 bases lay in between. The CDR3 region is CASSYGSSYNSPLHF. The CDR3 region has the DNA TGTGCCAGCAGTTACGGTAGCTCCTATAATTCACCCCTCCACTTT.

The V call is TRBV24-1, the J call TRBJ1-1; 11 nucleotides agree with TRBD1. CDR1 is KGHDR and CDR2 is SFDVKD in the germline V gene. This CDR3 contains 15 residues. V was clipped by 7 bases and J by 2 bases; unmatched bases: 5. The CDR3: CATRRTGGRNTEAFF. CDR3 nucleotide sequence: TGTGCCACCAGAAGGACAGGGGGCCGTAACACTGAAGCTTTCTTT.

This sequence joins TRBV5-1 and TRBJ2-5; 10 nucleotides align to TRBD1. Germline loops: CDR1 SGHRS, CDR2 YFSETQ. The V gene end was trimmed by 5 bases and the J gene end by 5 bases; junction bases not matched to a gene: 3. The CDR3 is 13 amino acids. The CDR3 reads CASRTGGAETQYF. The CDR3 DNA is TGCGCCAGCAGGACAGGGGGCGCGGAGACCCAGTACTTC.

The V gene is TRBV28, the J gene TRBJ2-3; TRBD2 aligns across 10 bases. Looked up from germline, CDR1 is MDHEN and CDR2 is SYDVKM. CDR3 length equals 18 residues. After removal of 4 bases from V and 4 bases from J, the junction contained 14 bases not matched to a gene. CDR3 sequence: CASSSFVKASGSSDTQYF. DNA for the CDR3: TGTGCCAGCAGTTCCTTCGTAAAGGCTAGCGGGAGCTCAGATACGCAGTATTTT.

The chain is built from TRBV7-9 and TRBJ2-5, with D tentatively TRBD2 (5 bases). Germline V gene data show CDR1 as SEHNR and CDR2 as FQNEAQ (reference sequence). The CDR3 runs to 15 residues. V lost 5 bases and J 5 bases, leaving 18 bases between the germline ends. The CDR3 region has the DNA TGTGCCAGCAGCCCTCCTCGGGAACCGGGGGAGACCCAGTACTTC. This translates into CASSPPREPGETQYF.

This clone has more than one count but fewer than ten. The CDR3 loop reads CASSPDRVRHEQYF. For the CDR3, the DNA is TGTGCCAGCAGCCCTGACAGAGTTCGACACGAGCAGTACTTC. The V gene is TRBV7-2, the J gene TRBJ2-7; a possible D gene is TRBD1 (5 bases). The CDR3 contains 14 residues. The ends were cut back, 5 bases at V and 5 bases at J, with 16 bases in the middle. Per the germline V gene, CDR1 is SGHTA and CDR2 is FQGNSA.

The CDR3 loop is CASSTRDRGSDTQYF. The DNA for the CDR3 is TGTGCCAGTAGTACCCGGGACAGGGGGTCGGATACGCAGTATTTT. The rearrangement uses TRBV19 and TRBJ2-3, with TRBD1 matching 11 bases. V shed 4 bases, J shed 6 bases, and the junction held 6 bases outside the gene matches. This CDR3 contains 15 residues. The germline CDR1 and CDR2 sequences are LNHDA and SQIVND (reference sequence).

The genes are TRBV11-2 and TRBJ1-2; tentatively, D is TRBD1 (6 bases). V lost 0 bases and J lost 4, with 15 bases in between. Germline-derived CDR1 and CDR2 are SGHAT and FQNNGV. The CDR3 contains 16 residues. The CDR3 region is CASSLDEFGGPYGYTF. As DNA, the CDR3 is TGTGCCAGCAGCTTAGATGAATTTGGGGGCCCCTATGGCTACACCTTC.

The rearrangement uses TRBV3-1 (or the pseudogene TRBV3-2) and TRBJ1-6; D is possibly TRBD1 (6 bases). The CDR3 has 17 residues. The ends were cut back, 2 bases at V and 5 bases at J, with 16 bases in the middle. The germline gives CDR1 LGHDT, CDR2 YNNKEL (reference sequence). In DNA form, the CDR3 reads TGTGCCAGCAGCCAAACCACAGGGTCATGGAATAATTCACCCCTCCACTTT. Translated, it gives CASSQTTGSWNNSPLHF.

CDR3 DNA sequence: TGTGCCAGCACCCTTCAGGGTATAAACACTGAAGCTTTCTTT. Its translation: CASTLQGINTEAFF. The chain is built from TRBV5-4 and TRBJ1-1, with D possibly TRBD1 on 5 matching bases. The CDR3 runs 14 residues. The germline V gene encodes CDR1 SGHNT and CDR2 YYREEE (reference sequence). The V gene lost 6 bases and the J gene lost 2 bases, with 14 bases spanning the gap. The full variable domain, completed using reference TRBV5-4 and TRBJ1-1, is ETGVTQSPTHLIKTRGQQVTLRCSSQSGHNTVSWYQQALGQGPQFIFQYYREEENGRGNFPPRFSGLQFPNYSSELNVNALELDDSALYLCASTLQGINTEAFFGQGTRLTVV.

The chain employs TRBV9 and TRBJ2-3, with no clear D. This CDR3 comprises 13 residues. Germline CDR1 is SGDLS and CDR2 is YYNGEE. V was cut by 0 bases and J by 10 bases, with 12 bases left in between. The DNA of the CDR3 is TGTGCCAGCAGCGTAGTGACCGACTCAGCGCAGTATTTT. Translating gives CASSVVTDSAQYF.

The CDR3 reads CASSLGHSRGAFF. CDR3 coding DNA: TGTGCCAGCAGCTTAGGCCATTCTCGAGGAGCTTTCTTT. V and J are TRBV7-8 and TRBJ1-1; D not resolved. V was clipped by 1 base and J by 10 bases, with 13 bases between them. This CDR3 comprises 13 residues. Germline V gives CDR1 SGHVS, CDR2 FQNEAQ. Variable domain in full (rest from reference TRBV7-8 and TRBJ1-1): GAGVSQSPRYKVAKRGQDVALRCDPISGHVSLFWYQQALGQGPEFLTYFQNEAQLDKSGLPSDRFFAERPEGSVSTLKIQRTQQEDSAVYLCASSLGHSRGAFFGQGTRLTVV.

This clone was detected once. The chain is built from TRBV9 and TRBJ2-7; D is uncertain. V was cut by 4 bases and J by 6 bases, with 11 bases left in between. The germline gives CDR1 SGDLS, CDR2 YYNGEE. The CDR3 runs to 12 residues. The CDR3 nucleotides read TGTGCCAGCAGCTCTCCCCCCAGCGAGCAGTACTTC. Residues: CASSSPPSEQYF. The whole variable domain, filled in from reference TRBV9 and TRBJ2-7, reads DSGVTQTPKHLITATGQRVTLRCSPRSGDLSVYWYQQSLDQGLQFLIQYYNGEERAKGNILERFSAQQFPDLHSELNLSSLELGDSALYFCASSSPPSEQYFGPGTRLTVT.

This chain joins TRBV5-1 and TRBJ2-3, with D unresolved. V dropped 4 bases and J dropped 2 bases, with 14 bases sitting between them. Germline CDR1 and CDR2: SGHRS and YFSETQ. This CDR3 is built from 15 residues. The CDR3 loop is CASSRFGRSTDTQYF. CDR3 in DNA: TGCGCCAGCAGCCGGTTTGGGCGTTCCACAGATACGCAGTATTTT.